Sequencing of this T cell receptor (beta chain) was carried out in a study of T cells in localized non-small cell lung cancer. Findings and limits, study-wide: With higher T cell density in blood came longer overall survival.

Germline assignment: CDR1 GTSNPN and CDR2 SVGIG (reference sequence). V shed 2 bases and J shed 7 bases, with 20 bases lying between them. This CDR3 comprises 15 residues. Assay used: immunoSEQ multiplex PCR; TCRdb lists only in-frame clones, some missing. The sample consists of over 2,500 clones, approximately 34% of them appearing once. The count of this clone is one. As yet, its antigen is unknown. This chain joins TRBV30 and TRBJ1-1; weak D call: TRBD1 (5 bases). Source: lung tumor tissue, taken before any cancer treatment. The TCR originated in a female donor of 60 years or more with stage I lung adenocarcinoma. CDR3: CAWSPGTRPGREAFF. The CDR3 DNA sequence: TGTGCCTGGAGTCCAGGAACGCGGCCGGGACGTGAAGCTTTCTTT.